This entry is about one T cell receptor (beta chain). Antigen: not known. The RNA input was about 0.5 to 1 ug, and it was reverse transcribed with random hexamers. immunoSEQ multiplex PCR amplified TCR beta CDR3 across 54 Vbeta, 13 Jbeta. MiXCR was run by TCRdb on the immunoSEQ multiplex PCR reads, yielding one entry per CDR3 protein. The sample includes tens of thousands of distinct CDR3 sequences, about 92% seen only once; the top ten take roughly 0.4%. These data originate in a study of CD8 T cells in Susac syndrome. The CDR3 has 16 amino acids. Germline V gene data show CDR1 as SQVTM and CDR2 as ANQGSEA. Trimming stripped 1 base from V and 2 bases from J, with 15 bases between. Study-wide results and caveats: Only a relatively small number of individuals were included in the TCR sequencing and HLA analysis.

Controls were age- and sex-matched healthy donors. J is TRBJ2-1 and V is TRBV29-1, with a weak D call TRBD2 (5 bases). Sequencing was carried out using CD8+ T cells from PBMCs. The sequence derives from a human donor in good health. The CDR3 coding sequence is TGCAGCGTTGAAGGACGCGCATCCGGGACCTACAATGAGCAGTTCTTC. It codes for CSVEGRASGTYNEQFF.